The rows below give T cell receptor beta chains drawn from one sample of a study of blood T cell repertoires in COVID-19. This table comes from immunoSEQ multiplex PCR, and its TCRdb copy is limited to in-frame clones, with some not included. The table lists about 420,000 clones, approximately 90% of them singletons. Sequencing input: peripheral blood. The source is a man aged 18 to 30 with COVID-19, enrolled during active disease. The CDR3 runs from the conserved cysteine through the conserved F or W. Fields, in order: V gene, CDR3 length, J gene, D gene, clone size, CDR3 DNA, CDR3 protein. D genes are given only for firm matches. A clone size is listed for some rows: how often the clone was seen (once, few, many), or a class if it is expanded.

>TRBV20-1|14|TRBJ2-3|TRBD1|-
TGCAGTGCTAGTTTAGGGGGCCTGGCAGATACGCAGTATTTT
CSASLGGLADTQYF
>TRBV7-9|14|TRBJ1-2|TRBD1|-
TGTGCCAGCAGCTTAGCTGGACAGGGCTATGGCTACACCTTC
CASSLAGQGYGYTF
>TRBV4-1|15|TRBJ2-1|-|once
TGCGCCAGCAACGACATACAGAGATCCTACAATGAGCAGTTCTTC
CASNDIQRSYNEQFF
>TRBV5-4|12|TRBJ1-1|-|-
TGTGCCAGCAGCTTCGGGAACACTGAAGCTTTCTTT
CASSFGNTEAFF
>TRBV19|14|TRBJ2-5|-|-
TGTGCCAGTAGTCTGGCCTTTGGGGGGGAGACCCAGTACTTC
CASSLAFGGETQYF
>TRBV18|13|TRBJ1-1|-|-
TGTGCCAGCTCACGCAGCAGGGACACTGAAGCTTTCTTT
CASSRSRDTEAFF
>TRBV6-1|16|TRBJ1-4|TRBD1|once
TGTGCCAGCAGTGACCGGTACAGGGGATCTGGCGAAAAACTGTTTTTT
CASSDRYRGSGEKLFF
>TRBV2|14|TRBJ2-1|-|-
TGTGCCAGCAGGGCCCCTGACAGACACAATGAGCAGTTCTTC
CASRAPDRHNEQFF
>TRBV12-5|19|TRBJ2-3|TRBD2|-
TGTGCTAGTGGTTTGGGGCCTGGACTAGCGGGGCCAAGCACAGATACGCAGTATTTT
CASGLGPGLAGPSTDTQYF
>TRBV7-6|17|TRBJ2-1|-|-
TGTGCCAGCAGCCAGGCGCCCTTTCCGGGGACCTACAATGAGCAGTTCTTC
CASSQAPFPGTYNEQFF
>TRBV5-8|15|TRBJ1-5|-|-
TGTGCCAGCAGCTTGCAGGATTATAGCAATCAGCCCCAGCATTTT
CASSLQDYSNQPQHF
>TRBV7-8|14|TRBJ2-3|-|-
TGTGCCAGCAGCCCCGAGAGGGCCACAGATACGCAGTATTTT
CASSPERATDTQYF
>TRBV7-2|15|TRBJ1-6|TRBD1|many
TGTGCCAGCAGCGCCGCCCAGGGGGCTAATTCACCCCTCCACTTT
CASSAAQGANSPLHF
>TRBV9|13|TRBJ2-3|-|-
TGTGCCAGCAGCGTCGGAACGGAGGATACGCAGTATTTT
CASSVGTEDTQYF
>TRBV13|15|TRBJ2-7|TRBD1|-
TGTGCCAGCAGCTCATCCGGGACAGGGTTGTATGAGCAGTACTTC
CASSSSGTGLYEQYF
>TRBV9|15|TRBJ2-3|TRBD2|once
TGTGCCAGCAGCGTAGGGCGGGGGGCCACAGATACGCAGTATTTT
CASSVGRGATDTQYF
>TRBV3-1/TRBV3-2|15|TRBJ2-1|TRBD1|-
TGTGCCAGCAGCCAAGAACAGGGGCATTGGGATGAGCAGTTCTTC
CASSQEQGHWDEQFF
>TRBV30|14|TRBJ2-3|-|-
TGTGCCTGGAGCCAGGGTGGGGGCACAGATACGCAGTATTTT
CAWSQGGGTDTQYF
>TRBV19|14|TRBJ2-1|-|-
TGTGCCAGTAGTAAGGCGGTCTCCTACAATGAGCAGTTCTTC
CASSKAVSYNEQFF
>TRBV5-4|16|TRBJ2-2|TRBD2|-
TGTGCCAGCAGCCCCCTAGCGGGGGGGAACACCGGGGAGCTGTTTTTT
CASSPLAGGNTGELFF
>TRBV5-8|13|TRBJ1-5|-|-
TGTGCCAGCAGCTTGAGGGAGCCATCGCCCCAGCATTTT
CASSLREPSPQHF
>TRBV7-6|16|TRBJ2-5|TRBD1|-
TGTGCCAGCAGCTTCCAGGGGGATAATCCCCAAGAGACCCAGTACTTC
CASSFQGDNPQETQYF
>TRBV12-3/TRBV12-4|11|TRBJ2-1|-|-
TGTGCCGTAAGAACAGGCGATGAGCAGTTCTTC
CAVRTGDEQFF
>TRBV11-2|15|TRBJ2-7|TRBD1|-
TGTGCCAGCAGCGCCCCGTGGGGACAGGGGGACGAGCAGTACTTC
CASSAPWGQGDEQYF